These 9 T cell receptor beta chains came from one sample sequenced in a study of blood T cell repertoires in COVID-19. Here immunoSEQ multiplex PCR was the method, and the copy in TCRdb shows in-frame clones only, minus some. The table includes over 20,000 clones, 80% to 90% detected once. Sequenced: peripheral blood. Every receptor here comes from a human donor in a cohort sampled during active COVID-19.

The chain employs TRBV3-1 (or the pseudogene TRBV3-2) and TRBJ2-1; 9 positions match TRBD2. Germline CDR1 and CDR2: LGHDT and YNNKEL (reference sequence). Trimming took 0 bases from V and 8 from J; bases not matched to a gene: 8. The CDR3 runs 16 residues. CDR3 DNA: TGTGCCAGCAGCCAAGAGGGCGGGAGGGCCGCCGATGAGCAGTTCTTC. Translation: CASSQEGGRAADEQFF.

The V and J genes are TRBV7-8 and TRBJ1-2; 9 bases align to TRBD1. The CDR3 covers 14 residues. CDR1 SGHVS and CDR2 FQNEAQ come from the germline V gene. Losses at the gene ends were 4 bases for V and 8 bases for J; bases not matched to a gene: 8. In nucleotides, the CDR3 is TGTGCCAGCAGCTCGGACAGGGGAGGACGCGGCTACACCTTC. Translation: CASSSDRGGRGYTF.

The chain uses TRBV6-1 and TRBJ2-7; D might be TRBD2 (6 bases). Per the germline V gene, CDR1 is MNHNS and CDR2 is SASEGT. Trimming took 3 bases from V and 0 from J, leaving 12 bases between them. This CDR3 is built from 15 residues. CDR3 sequence reads: CASSEAGFSSYEQYF. CDR3 coding DNA: TGTGCCAGCAGTGAGGCGGGATTCAGCTCCTACGAGCAGTACTTC.

This clone appeared once. This chain links TRBV13 with TRBJ1-1, with D possibly TRBD1 on 5 matching bases. The CDR3 has 15 residues. The germline V gene encodes CDR1 PRHDT and CDR2 FYEKMQ (reference sequence). Deletions cut 4 bases from V and 5 bases from J, with 17 bases between. The CDR3: CASSSSVGGWTEAFF. The CDR3 bases are TGTGCCAGCAGCTCCTCCGTCGGGGGTTGGACTGAAGCTTTCTTT.

The chain uses TRBV10-3 and TRBJ2-7; 9 bases line up with TRBD1. The CDR3 is 14 amino acids. Germline V lookup: CDR1 ENHRY, CDR2 SYGVKD. Trimming cost V 5 bases and J 6 bases; bases outside gene matches: 8. This CDR3 is CAISKPGQGPEQYF. The CDR3 nucleotides read TGTGCCATCAGTAAACCGGGACAGGGACCCGAGCAGTACTTC.

This chain links TRBV28 with TRBJ2-5, with 7 bases lining up with TRBD1. The CDR3 spans 14 residues. The germline CDR1 and CDR2 sequences are MDHEN and SYDVKM. V lost 4 bases to trimming and J lost 2 bases; unmatched junction nucleotides: 4. CDR3 coding DNA: TGTGCCAGCAGTTCGGGACAGCCTCAAGAGACCCAGTACTTC. As protein: CASSSGQPQETQYF.

The CDR3 nucleotides are TGTGCCAGCAGTTGGGGGGACAGGGCTCGGGAGCAGTACTTC. This sequence encodes CASSWGDRAREQYF. The gene calls are TRBV28 and TRBJ2-7, with TRBD1 identical over 9 bases. The CDR3 totals 14 residues. V was pared by 4 bases and J by 7 bases, with 8 bases of the junction left unmatched. CDR1 and CDR2 from the germline V gene are MDHEN and SYDVKM.

The chain is built from TRBV5-1 and TRBJ1-1; 7 nucleotides match TRBD1. This CDR3 region has 14 residues. Germline V lookup: CDR1 SGHRS, CDR2 YFSETQ. With V trimmed by 4 bases and J by 1 base, 4 bases remained unmatched. CDR3 sequence: CASSPRTGNTEAFF. DNA of the CDR3: TGCGCCAGCAGCCCCCGGACAGGGAACACTGAAGCTTTCTTT.

The chain has TRBV2 and TRBJ2-1; 10 bases match TRBD2. This CDR3 comprises 15 residues. The germline CDR1 and CDR2 sequences are SNHLY and FYNNEI. The ends lost 4 bases at V and 1 base at J; junction bases unmatched: 1. The CDR3 sequence is CASSGTSGSYNEQFF. CDR3 coding DNA: TGTGCCAGCAGTGGGACTAGCGGTTCCTACAATGAGCAGTTCTTC.